The 29 T cell receptor beta chains listed next were all sequenced from one sample in a study of cytomegalovirus exposure and HLA in healthy donors. The PCR was carried out with 60 Vbeta primers and 13 Jbeta primers. Assay used: immunoSEQ multiplex PCR; TCRdb lists only in-frame clones, some missing. The sample holds about 150,000 clones, approximately 9% seen once. The specimen sequenced was PBMCs. These TCRs come from a woman in her thirties or forties in good health and CMV-seropositive.

This chain joins TRBV11-2 and TRBJ2-1, with D tentatively TRBD1 (6 bases). The germline gives CDR1 SGHAT, CDR2 FQNNGV. This CDR3 has 14 amino acids. The V end was cut by 7 bases, the J end by 2 bases, with 12 bases between. The CDR3 DNA follows: TGTGCCAGCACCTTGGGGGCAGCCTACAATGAGCAGTTCTTC. This sequence encodes CASTLGAAYNEQFF.

This clone was detected only a few times. The rearrangement links TRBV6-1 to TRBJ2-5; D may be TRBD1 (5 bases). Germline V gene data show CDR1 as MNHNS and CDR2 as SASEGT. The CDR3 is 12 residues long. Trimming removed 6 bases at V and 2 bases at J, with 7 bases between. This CDR3 reads CASRGDQETQYF. DNA of the CDR3: TGTGCCAGCAGAGGGGATCAAGAGACCCAGTACTTC.

The chain carries TRBV4-1 and TRBJ2-5; D is possibly TRBD1 (5 bases). Per the germline V gene, CDR1 is MGHRA and CDR2 is YSYEKL. The V and J ends lost 2 bases and 4 bases respectively, with 11 bases between them. The CDR3 spans 14 residues. The CDR3 sequence is CASSQPTRGETQYF. CDR3 nucleotide sequence: TGCGCCAGCAGCCAACCCACAAGGGGAGAGACCCAGTACTTC.

This clone turned up a few times. The rearrangement links TRBV19 to TRBJ2-2; 9 bases map to TRBD2. Germline CDR1 reads LNHDA; CDR2 reads SQIVND (reference sequence). The CDR3 is 18 amino acids. V trimming: 5 bases; J trimming: 9 bases; junction bases outside the gene matches: 19. CDR3 sequence reads: CASSAWGSGGLGGRELFF. CDR3 sequence (DNA): TGTGCCAGTAGTGCGTGGGGTAGCGGGGGCCTAGGGGGAAGGGAGCTGTTTTTT.

This clone was seen a handful of times. The rearrangement joins TRBV6-1 to TRBJ2-5; 9 bases are a match to TRBD1. V gave up 6 bases and J gave up 5 bases; unmatched junction bases: 10. This CDR3 comprises 15 residues. Looked up from germline, CDR1 is MNHNS and CDR2 is SASEGT. The CDR3, as DNA: TGTGCCAGCAGCCTCAACACAGGGGGCGCCGAGACCCAGTACTTC. It encodes CASSLNTGGAETQYF.

The rearrangement links TRBV11-2 to TRBJ2-3; 9 bases map to TRBD2. The germline V gene encodes CDR1 SGHAT and CDR2 FQNNGV. Losses at the gene ends were 5 bases for V and 4 bases for J; bases not matched to a gene: 4. The CDR3 spans 14 residues. The CDR3, as DNA: TGTGCCAGCAGCACCGTAGCGGGGGCAGATACGCAGTATTTT. Residues: CASSTVAGADTQYF.

The V call is TRBV7-9, the J call TRBJ1-2; a weak D match, TRBD1 (6 bases). There are 16 residues in the CDR3. Germline V gene data show CDR1 as SEHNR and CDR2 as FQNEAQ (reference sequence). V dropped 2 bases and J dropped 0 bases, with 13 bases sitting between them. The CDR3 DNA sequence: TGTGCCAGCAGCTTAAGTACAGGGCTGACTAACTATGGCTACACCTTC. It encodes CASSLSTGLTNYGYTF.

Only one count was recorded for this clone. The chain joins TRBV7-2 to TRBJ2-3; D call uncertain. The CDR3 runs to 13 residues. V was cut by 5 bases and J by 2 bases, with 8 bases left in between. Germline CDR1 is SGHTA and CDR2 is FQGNSA. In nucleotides, the CDR3 is TGTGCCAGCAGCCCCCGGTTCACAGATACGCAGTATTTT. Protein product: CASSPRFTDTQYF.

This rearrangement joins TRBV6-5 to TRBJ1-6; 9 bases are shared with TRBD1. The V gene end was trimmed by 8 bases and the J gene end by 10 bases; junction bases not matched to a gene: 9. Germline-derived CDR1 and CDR2 are MNHEY and SVGAGI. This CDR3 has 14 residues. Here the CDR3 reads CASRRTGALSPLHF. Written as DNA, the CDR3 is TGTGCCAGCCGGAGGACAGGGGCCCTCTCACCCCTCCACTTT.

This clone was detected only a few times. V and J are TRBV18 and TRBJ2-7, with D tentatively TRBD1 (6 bases). Germline values: CDR1 KGHSH, CDR2 LQKENI. This CDR3 is 15 amino acids long. The V end was cut by 5 bases, the J end by 3 bases, with 17 bases between. The CDR3: CASSSYRDTLYEQYF. DNA of the CDR3: TGTGCCAGCTCATCGTACCGGGACACCCTCTACGAGCAGTACTTC.

This clone was observed a handful of times. The chain employs TRBV13 and TRBJ1-3; D unclear. Germline-derived CDR1 and CDR2 are PRHDT and FYEKMQ (reference sequence). The CDR3 extends over 15 amino acids. Trimming cost V 1 base and J 7 bases, with 14 bases left between them. DNA of the CDR3: TGTGCCAGCAGCTTAGACAGATCTCTAAGGAACACCATATATTTT. It specifies CASSLDRSLRNTIYF.

This clone was counted only a few times. This chain links TRBV6-1 with TRBJ2-7; D is perhaps TRBD1 (6 bases). The CDR3 contains 14 residues. CDR1 is MNHNS and CDR2 is SASEGT in the germline V gene. The germline V and J ends were trimmed by 3 bases and 5 bases, with 14 bases remaining between them. The CDR3 sequence: CASSDSGVKDEQYF. CDR3 nucleotides: TGTGCCAGCAGTGACTCAGGGGTAAAAGACGAGCAGTACTTC.

This clone was picked up a small number of times. J is TRBJ1-5 and V is TRBV19; perhaps TRBD1 as D (5 bases). The CDR3 spans 15 residues. The V end lost 3 bases, the J end lost 0 bases, and 9 bases lay between the germline ends. In germline, CDR1 is LNHDA, CDR2 SQIVND (reference sequence). The CDR3 spells CASSMGGYSNQPQHF. CDR3 sequence (DNA): TGTGCCAGTAGTATGGGGGGATATAGCAATCAGCCCCAGCATTTT.

V usage is TRBV6-1 and J usage is TRBJ1-5; TRBD1 matches at 12 bases. Trimming at V came to 4 bases and at J to 6 bases, leaving 4 bases not matched to a gene. The CDR3 is 15 amino acids. Germline assignment: CDR1 MNHNS and CDR2 SASEGT. CDR3 loop: CASSAGTGGIQPQHF. The CDR3 DNA is TGTGCCAGCAGTGCCGGGACAGGGGGCATTCAGCCCCAGCATTTT.

There are a few counts of this clone. The rearrangement uses TRBV5-4 and TRBJ2-5, with D hard to call. Deletions cut 4 bases from V and 2 bases from J, with 15 bases between. The CDR3 runs to 15 residues. Germline CDR1 is SGHNT and CDR2 is YYREEE (reference sequence). This CDR3 is CASSPRQEIQETQYF. CDR3 nucleotides: TGTGCCAGCAGCCCACGACAAGAGATACAAGAGACCCAGTACTTC.

A few counts support this clone. The chain joins TRBV6-6 to TRBJ1-1; TRBD1 agrees at 7 bases. CDR1 is MNHNY, CDR2 SVGAGI, per germline (reference sequence). With 6 bases clipped from V and 0 bases from J, the junction kept 7 bases outside the gene matches. The CDR3 is 15 residues long. The CDR3 region is CASRTTGLLNTEAFF. Here the CDR3 DNA reads TGTGCCAGCAGGACGACAGGGTTGCTGAACACTGAAGCTTTCTTT.

Only a few counts were recorded for this clone. The chain couples TRBV6-1 to TRBJ2-7; TRBD1 matches 10 bases. Unmatched junction bases numbered 6, after V lost 6 bases and J lost 4 bases. This CDR3 has 14 amino acids. Germline V gives CDR1 MNHNS, CDR2 SASEGT. The CDR3 loop is CASSRDRGLYEQYF. The CDR3 coding sequence is TGTGCCAGCAGCCGGGACAGGGGTCTTTACGAGCAGTACTTC.

This clone came up a few times. The chain joins TRBV13 to TRBJ2-1; 10 bases agree with TRBD2. The CDR3 is made up of 15 amino acids. Germline CDR1 is PRHDT and CDR2 is FYEKMQ (reference sequence). Trimming took 1 base from V and 8 from J; bases not matched to a gene: 5. The CDR3 region has the DNA TGTGCCAGCAGCTTAGCCCTAGCGGGGGTCTATGAGCAGTTCTTC. Protein: CASSLALAGVYEQFF.

The gene calls are TRBV5-4 and TRBJ2-5; D remains unclear. The CDR3 runs to 12 residues. V was clipped by 4 bases and J by 1 base, with 5 bases between them. CDR1 is SGHNT and CDR2 is YYREEE in the germline V gene (reference sequence). This CDR3 is CASSPFQETQYF. The CDR3 coding sequence is TGTGCCAGCAGCCCATTCCAAGAGACCCAGTACTTC.

This clone was seen only a few times. V usage is TRBV2 and J usage is TRBJ1-3, with D unresolved. Trimming pared 5 bases from V and 2 bases from J, leaving 10 bases between. Per germline, CDR1 SNHLY and CDR2 FYNNEI. CDR3 length: 14 residues. CDR3 region: CASSLGLTGNTIYF. The CDR3, as DNA: TGTGCCAGCAGTTTAGGACTGACTGGAAACACCATATATTTT.

The V call is TRBV7-9, the J call TRBJ2-7; perhaps TRBD1 as D (5 bases). The CDR3 loop spans 14 amino acids. Trimming took off 6 bases at V and 5 bases at J, with 17 bases between the two ends. Per germline, CDR1 SEHNR and CDR2 FQNEAQ (reference sequence). DNA for the CDR3: TGTGCCAGCAGTCGCGGCAGGGCTAGGGACGAGCAGTACTTC. It specifies CASSRGRARDEQYF.

This clone was observed a few times. The chain recombines TRBV10-2 with TRBJ2-2; 10 nucleotides line up with TRBD1. The CDR3 totals 16 residues. Looked up from germline, CDR1 is WSHSY and CDR2 is SAAADI. Unmatched junction bases numbered 5, after V lost 7 bases and J lost 0 bases. DNA of the CDR3: TGCGCCAGCACCTTCGGACAGGGGGCGAACACCGGGGAGCTGTTTTTT. Translation gives CASTFGQGANTGELFF.

The table lists this clone with a few counts. This CDR3 is CASSSELISGNTIYF. The CDR3 nucleotides are TGTGCCAGCAGCTCTGAGTTGATCTCTGGAAACACCATATATTTT. The chain couples TRBV7-8 to TRBJ1-3, with D uncertain. Germline CDR1 and CDR2: SGHVS and FQNEAQ. CDR3 length equals 15 residues. Trimming left V 4 bases short and J 0 bases short, with 10 bases between.

This clone was observed a few times. The genes are TRBV7-6 and TRBJ2-5, with 9 bases aligning to TRBD1. V was clipped by 1 base and J by 4 bases; unmatched bases: 7. The CDR3 has 16 residues. Germline-derived CDR1 and CDR2 are SGHVS and FNYEAQ. The CDR3 region has the DNA TGTGCCAGCAGCTTAGGACAGGGGGTGTCCGGAGAGACCCAGTACTTC. This translates into CASSLGQGVSGETQYF.

This chain joins TRBV11-3 and TRBJ2-1, with TRBD1 identical over 8 bases. CDR3 size: 13 residues. J lost 9 bases, V lost 3 bases, and 4 bases had no gene match. Germline loops: CDR1 SGHNT, CDR2 YENEEA. This chain's CDR3 is CASSFSGGLEQFF. Written as DNA, the CDR3 is TGTGCCAGCAGCTTTTCAGGGGGCCTTGAGCAGTTCTTC.

The chain combines TRBV18 with TRBJ1-2; a possible D gene is TRBD1 (6 bases). The germline V gene encodes CDR1 KGHSH and CDR2 LQKENI. The CDR3 loop spans 16 amino acids. V was shortened by 2 bases and J by 0 bases, with 13 bases between the two germline ends. CDR3 region: CASSPTDSPTNYGYTF. In DNA, the CDR3 is TGTGCCAGCTCACCAACGGACAGCCCCACTAACTATGGCTACACCTTC. Complete variable domain (other parts from reference TRBV18 and TRBJ1-2): NAGVMQNPRHLVRRRGQEARLRCSPMKGHSHVYWYRQLPEEGLKFMVYLQKENIIDESGMPKERFSAEFPKEGPSILRIQQVVRGDSAAYFCASSPTDSPTNYGYTFGSGTRLTVV.

The chain combines TRBV15 with TRBJ1-5; D uncertain. Trimming took off 2 bases at V and 1 base at J, with 6 bases between the two ends. The CDR3 contains 14 residues. Germline V lookup: CDR1 LNHNV, CDR2 YYDKDF (reference sequence). The CDR3 loop is CATSRPRSNQPQHF. The CDR3 bases are TGTGCCACCAGCAGACCGCGCAGCAATCAGCCCCAGCATTTT.

This clone has just a few counts. The chain uses TRBV13 and TRBJ1-3; TRBD1 matches at 8 bases. This CDR3 has 16 amino acids. J lost 0 bases, V lost 3 bases, and 4 bases had no gene match. Germline V gene lookup returns CDR1 PRHDT and CDR2 FYEKMQ (reference sequence). The CDR3 region has the DNA TGTGCCAGCAGCTTTGCAGGGGGCGGCTCTGGAAACACCATATATTTT. As protein: CASSFAGGGSGNTIYF.

The chain recombines TRBV5-1 with TRBJ2-7; D remains unclear. The CDR3 sequence is 14 residues long. The V and J ends lost 2 bases and 6 bases respectively, with 15 bases between them. Germline assignment: CDR1 SGHRS and CDR2 YFSETQ. CDR3 in amino acids: CASSLGSEDLEQYF. In DNA form, the CDR3 reads TGCGCCAGCAGCTTAGGATCCGAGGATCTCGAGCAGTACTTC.